This TCR beta chain was documented in a study of T cell responses to AZD1222 COVID-19 vaccine. This CDR3 has 13 residues. V dropped 6 bases and J dropped 9 bases, with 15 bases sitting between them. CDR1 and CDR2 (germline): SNHLY, FYNNEI. A word on this clone: Its antigen remains unidentified.

Generated by immunoSEQ multiplex PCR, the TCRdb table keeps only in-frame clones and is missing some. This table holds about 190,000 clones, approximately 91% found once. Whole-study findings and limits: Among the donors, most were white British and more were female, and clonal diversity was possibly underestimated.

The material was peripheral blood, obtained on day 0 of AZD1222 vaccination. This clonotype was sampled from an adult in good health. V gene TRBV2 combines with J gene TRBJ2-1; D remains unclear. CDR3 region: CASSPGSPPEQFF. CDR3 DNA sequence: TGTGCCAGCAGCCCTGGAAGTCCTCCTGAGCAGTTCTTC. Full variable domain (rest looked up from reference TRBV2 and TRBJ2-1): EPEVTQTPSHQVTQMGQEVILRCVPISNHLYFYWYRQILGQKVEFLVSFYNNEISEKSEIFDDQFSVERPDGSNFTLKIRSTKLEDSAMYFCASSPGSPPEQFFGPGTRLTVL.